One and the same sample provided the 30 T cell receptor beta chains below, sequenced in a study of blood T cell repertoires in COVID-19. Libraries were prepared by immunoSEQ multiplex PCR; TCRdb keeps only in-frame clonotypes and omits some of them. Here the sample spans hundreds of thousands of clones, roughly four fifths being singletons. The sample comprised PBMCs or T cells enriched from blood (not recorded which). Every receptor here comes from a man aged 40-50 years who had been exposed to COVID-19.

The chain has TRBV27 and TRBJ2-1, with 7 positions matching TRBD1. J lost 4 bases, V lost 1 base, and 13 bases had no gene match. This CDR3 contains 18 residues. Germline values: CDR1 MNHEY, CDR2 SMNVEV (reference sequence). The CDR3 nucleotides are TGTGCCAGCAGTTTATATCGGGTTGGGACAGATGAGTACAATGAGCAGTTCTTC. Protein: CASSLYRVGTDEYNEQFF.

This clone appeared once. The rearrangement uses TRBV27 and TRBJ2-1; possibly TRBD2 for D (5 bases). The CDR3 length is 17 residues. Germline V gene sequence: CDR1 MNHEY, CDR2 SMNVEV (reference sequence). Trimming left V 5 bases short and J 4 bases short, with 21 bases between. In DNA, the CDR3 is TGTGCCAGCAGTCCCCTCCGAGCGGAAAAAACTTACAATGAGCAGTTCTTC. It codes for CASSPLRAEKTYNEQFF.

This clone has only a few counts. The rearrangement joins TRBV21-1 to TRBJ1-2; the table gives TRBD1 as D, unverified against the DNA. TRBV21-1 is noted as a pseudogene. The CDR3 sequence is 19 residues long. The CDR3 DNA follows: TGTGCCAGCAGCAAAGACTGGGACACGACTTTAACCCGGAACTATGGCTACACCTTC. It yields the protein CASSKDWDTTLTRNYGYTF.

This sequence joins TRBV7-8 and TRBJ2-7; no definite D call. V lost 5 bases, J lost 1 base, and 15 bases lay in between. Germline assignment: CDR1 SGHVS and CDR2 FQNEAQ. The CDR3 is 15 residues long. The CDR3 DNA reads TGTGCCAGCAGCCCGTATCGAGTGCTGTCCTACGAGCAGTACTTC. Translating gives CASSPYRVLSYEQYF.

The rearrangement joins TRBV12-3 or TRBV12-4 to TRBJ2-1; the D gene is possibly TRBD2 (5 bases). The CDR3 spans 11 residues. The V end lost 4 bases, the J end lost 12 bases, and 10 bases lay between the germline ends. This chain's CDR3 is CASSSGRWQFF. In nucleotides, the CDR3 is TGTGCCAGCAGTTCGGGGAGATGGCAGTTCTTC.

The V and J genes are TRBV11-2 and TRBJ2-3, with a tentative D call TRBD1 (6 bases). This CDR3 has 14 amino acids. Germline CDR1 SGHAT, CDR2 FQNNGV. With 1 base removed from V and 9 bases from J, the gap between germline ends came to 14 bases. CDR3 nucleotide sequence: TGTGCCAGCAGCTTAGGCAGGGGAGTTGAGACGCAGTATTTT. Amino acids: CASSLGRGVETQYF.

The V gene is TRBV7-2, the J gene TRBJ2-7; 7 bases match TRBD2. The CDR3 extends over 14 amino acids. Losses at the gene ends were 1 base for V and 7 bases for J; bases not matched to a gene: 7. Germline CDR1 SGHTA, CDR2 FQGNSA. CDR3 sequence (DNA): TGTGCCAGCAGCTTAGGCGGGAGTACGCGGGAGCAGTACTTC. Encoded protein: CASSLGGSTREQYF. Looking up the rest from reference TRBV7-2 and TRBJ2-7 gives the full variable domain: GAGVSQSPSNKVTEKGKDVELRCDPISGHTALYWYRQSLGQGLEFLIYFQGNSAPDKSGLPSDRFSAERTGGSVSTLTIQRTQQEDSAVYLCASSLGGSTREQYFGPGTRLTVT.

V and J are TRBV28 and TRBJ1-6; 7 nucleotides line up with TRBD1. The CDR3 spans 14 residues. CDR1 is MDHEN and CDR2 is SYDVKM in the germline V gene. Trimming cost V 5 bases and J 10 bases; bases outside gene matches: 8. The CDR3 sequence is CASSTQGSWSPLHF. CDR3 DNA: TGTGCCAGCAGTACACAGGGGTCGTGGTCACCCCTCCACTTT.

This chain joins TRBV25-1 and TRBJ2-2, with 8 bases lining up with TRBD1. Germline V CDR1 and CDR2: MGHDK, SYGVNS. V lost 10 bases, J lost 4 bases, and 8 bases stayed unmatched. The length of the CDR3 is 14 residues. This chain's CDR3 is CATRGQGPTGELFF. Written as DNA, the CDR3 is TGTGCCACCAGGGGGCAGGGTCCCACCGGGGAGCTGTTTTTT.

This clone has more than one count but fewer than ten. This sample also contains other DNA sequences that code for the same CDR3. The V gene is TRBV25-1, the J gene TRBJ2-7; TRBD1 agrees at 11 bases. The CDR3 spans 15 residues. V lost 3 bases and J lost 2; bases outside the gene matches: 3. Looked up from germline, CDR1 is MGHDK and CDR2 is SYGVNS. CDR3 sequence reads: CASSDPGQGAYEQYF. For the CDR3, the DNA is TGTGCCAGCAGTGACCCGGGACAGGGGGCCTACGAGCAGTACTTC.

The chain links TRBV20-1 to TRBJ1-3; D might be TRBD1 (5 bases). The CDR3 runs to 17 residues. CDR1 and CDR2 from the germline V gene are DFQATT and SNEGSKA (reference sequence). V gave up 3 bases and J gave up 0 bases, with 18 bases separating them. The CDR3 bases are TGCAGTGCTAGTCCCCCCCTCGGGGGGATCTCTGGAAACACCATATATTTT. Encoded protein: CSASPPLGGISGNTIYF.

The V and J genes are TRBV5-1 and TRBJ2-5; 11 bases match TRBD1. Trimming at V came to 4 bases and at J to 6 bases, leaving 5 bases not matched to a gene. The CDR3 has 14 residues. Germline V gene lookup returns CDR1 SGHRS and CDR2 YFSETQ. CDR3 nucleotide sequence: TGCGCCAGCAGCAAGGACAGGGGGCTCAAGACCCAGTACTTC. The encoded protein is CASSKDRGLKTQYF.

J is TRBJ2-1 and V is TRBV12-3 or TRBV12-4, with D perhaps TRBD1 (6 bases). The CDR3 contains 12 residues. The germline V and J ends were trimmed by 6 bases and 10 bases, with 13 bases remaining between them. The CDR3 here is CASRGSGTEQFF. CDR3 sequence (DNA): TGTGCCAGCAGGGGCTCCGGGACAGAGCAGTTCTTC.

This chain uses TRBV7-3 with TRBJ2-1, with 12 bases matching TRBD2. Germline lookup yields CDR1 SGHTA and CDR2 FQGTGA. CDR3 length: 15 amino acids. The ends lost 5 bases at V and 9 bases at J; junction bases unmatched: 8. For the CDR3, the DNA is TGTGCCAGCAGCCGACTAGCGGGAGTGGGAGGTGAGCAGTTCTTC. This sequence encodes CASSRLAGVGGEQFF.

The V call is TRBV27, the J call TRBJ2-7; 8 bases match TRBD2. The germline V gene encodes CDR1 MNHEY and CDR2 SMNVEV (reference sequence). The trim removed 5 bases at V and 3 bases at J, leaving 9 bases unmatched. This CDR3 is 15 amino acids long. CDR3 region: CASSPRLATDYEQYF. The CDR3 nucleotides are TGTGCCAGCAGTCCTAGACTAGCGACAGACTACGAGCAGTACTTC.

The V gene is TRBV20-1, the J gene TRBJ2-1, with D perhaps TRBD2 (5 bases). In germline, CDR1 is DFQATT, CDR2 SNEGSKA (reference sequence). The CDR3 is made up of 11 amino acids. Trimming shortened V by 7 bases and J by 7 bases, and 11 bases separated the two germline ends. CDR3 loop: CSVPSTNEQFF. The CDR3 region has the DNA TGCAGTGTACCTAGCACAAATGAGCAGTTCTTC.

This clone was found once. This chain joins TRBV30 and TRBJ2-7; D might be TRBD1 (7 bases). V was trimmed by 5 bases and J by 4 bases, leaving 15 bases between them. The CDR3 consists of 13 residues. CDR1 is GTSNPN, CDR2 SVGIG, per germline (reference sequence). CDR3 amino acids: CAWSTQGGYEQYF. CDR3 nucleotide sequence: TGTGCCTGGTCTACGCAGGGGGGTTACGAGCAGTACTTC.

This chain uses TRBV18 with TRBJ2-7; 9 bases match TRBD1. Losses at the gene ends were 6 bases for V and 5 bases for J; bases not matched to a gene: 8. This CDR3 has 14 residues. CDR1 is KGHSH, CDR2 LQKENI, per germline. The CDR3 region has the DNA TGTGCCAGCTCTCAAAGACAGGGGGTGAACGAGCAGTACTTC. It yields the protein CASSQRQGVNEQYF.

This sequence joins TRBV10-3 and TRBJ1-5; D not resolved. V was clipped by 10 bases and J by 0 bases, with 10 bases between them. The germline gives CDR1 ENHRY, CDR2 SYGVKD. CDR3 length equals 13 residues. CDR3 amino acids: CATEPDSNQPQHF. The CDR3 nucleotides read TGTGCCACTGAACCAGATAGCAATCAGCCCCAGCATTTT.

The chain is built from TRBV27 and TRBJ1-6; TRBD1 matches 9 bases. The CDR3 extends over 13 amino acids. Germline V lookup: CDR1 MNHEY, CDR2 SMNVEV (reference sequence). The junction had 3 bases not matched to a gene; V was cut back by 8 bases and J by 7 bases. The CDR3: CASGDRENSPLHF. The CDR3 coding sequence is TGTGCCAGCGGGGACAGGGAAAATTCACCCCTCCACTTT.

The chain employs TRBV11-2 and TRBJ1-6; weak D call: TRBD1 (5 bases). Germline lookup yields CDR1 SGHAT and CDR2 FQNNGV. The CDR3 has 14 amino acids. The ends were cut back, 1 base at V and 6 bases at J, with 7 bases in the middle. In nucleotides, the CDR3 is TGTGCCAGCAGCTTAGTCAGGGCTAATTCACCCCTCCACTTT. It is translated as CASSLVRANSPLHF. The variable domain in full, with the rest retrieved from reference TRBV11-2 and TRBJ1-6, is EAGVAQSPRYKIIEKRQSVAFWCNPISGHATLYWYQQILGQGPKLLIQFQNNGVVDDSQLPKDRFSAERLKGVDSTLKIQPAKLEDSAVYLCASSLVRANSPLHFGNGTRLTVT.

V is TRBV24-1 and J is TRBJ2-3, with a possible D match to TRBD1 (6 bases). The V end was cut by 6 bases, the J end by 2 bases, with 17 bases between. The CDR3 runs to 16 residues. Germline V gene lookup returns CDR1 KGHDR and CDR2 SFDVKD. Here the CDR3 reads CATSHTGTTFTDTQYF. CDR3 DNA: TGTGCCACCAGTCATACAGGGACAACCTTCACAGATACGCAGTATTTT.

This clone was recorded a few times. The J gene is TRBJ1-2, the V gene TRBV30, with no clear D. The V end was cut by 1 base, the J end by 5 bases, with 14 bases between. The germline V gene has CDR1 GTSNPN and CDR2 SVGIG (reference sequence). The CDR3 totals 14 residues. Here the CDR3 DNA reads TGTGCCTGGAGTGGGAGGTCCCGAGCATATGGCTACACCTTC. Protein sequence: CAWSGRSRAYGYTF.

The rearrangement uses TRBV18 and TRBJ2-1; weak D call: TRBD2 (6 bases). Trimming pared 3 bases from V and 2 bases from J, leaving 11 bases between. CDR1 and CDR2 from the germline V gene are KGHSH and LQKENI. This CDR3 has 15 amino acids. CDR3 loop: CASSPDYAPYNEQFF. CDR3 DNA sequence: TGTGCCAGCTCACCGGACTACGCACCCTACAATGAGCAGTTCTTC.

The chain has TRBV27 and TRBJ1-5, with 10 nucleotides matching TRBD1. This CDR3 contains 14 residues. Germline V CDR1 and CDR2: MNHEY, SMNVEV (reference sequence). The J segment lost 10 bases and the V segment lost 6 bases, leaving 9 bases of the junction unmatched. CDR3 sequence reads: CASSLDRGQGPQHF. In DNA form, the CDR3 reads TGTGCCAGCAGCCTAGACAGGGGGCAGGGACCCCAGCATTTT.

A single count supports this clone. V and J are TRBV12-3 or TRBV12-4 and TRBJ2-3, with D possibly matching TRBD1 (5 bases). The CDR3 sequence is 12 residues long. Trimming cost V 6 bases and J 6 bases, with 10 bases left between them. The chain's CDR3 is CASRMNRDTQYF. The CDR3 nucleotides read TGTGCCAGCAGAATGAACAGGGATACGCAGTATTTT.

This chain joins TRBV5-1 and TRBJ1-2; D not certain. This CDR3 has 11 amino acids. The germline gives CDR1 SGHRS, CDR2 YFSETQ. The germline V and J ends were trimmed by 4 bases and 8 bases, with 9 bases remaining between them. CDR3 DNA: TGCGCCAGCAGCCCCGGGGAGGGCTACACCTTC. Translated, it gives CASSPGEGYTF.

The chain employs TRBV14 and TRBJ2-1; D remains unclear. V lost 1 base and J lost 9, with 16 bases in between. Germline V gene lookup returns CDR1 SGHDN and CDR2 FVKESK. The CDR3 extends over 15 amino acids. Written as DNA, the CDR3 is TGTGCCAGCAGCCAAGGAAGTGCAGCGAGGAGTGAGCAGTTCTTC. The encoded protein is CASSQGSAARSEQFF.

V and J are TRBV10-3 and TRBJ1-1, with a tentative D call TRBD1 (5 bases). V lost 0 bases and J lost 8, with 7 bases in between. Germline V CDR1 and CDR2: ENHRY, SYGVKD. The length of the CDR3 is 12 residues. The chain's CDR3 is CAISESRGEAFF. CDR3 DNA: TGTGCCATCAGTGAGTCGCGGGGGGAAGCTTTCTTT.

The chain couples TRBV7-9 to TRBJ2-7; the D is unclear. The V end lost 2 bases, the J end lost 2 bases, and 7 bases lay between the germline ends. The CDR3 length is 13 residues. Germline CDR1 is SEHNR and CDR2 is FQNEAQ (reference sequence). CDR3 bases: TGTGCCAGCAGCTTAACCGCTACCTACGAGCAGTACTTC. Translated: CASSLTATYEQYF.